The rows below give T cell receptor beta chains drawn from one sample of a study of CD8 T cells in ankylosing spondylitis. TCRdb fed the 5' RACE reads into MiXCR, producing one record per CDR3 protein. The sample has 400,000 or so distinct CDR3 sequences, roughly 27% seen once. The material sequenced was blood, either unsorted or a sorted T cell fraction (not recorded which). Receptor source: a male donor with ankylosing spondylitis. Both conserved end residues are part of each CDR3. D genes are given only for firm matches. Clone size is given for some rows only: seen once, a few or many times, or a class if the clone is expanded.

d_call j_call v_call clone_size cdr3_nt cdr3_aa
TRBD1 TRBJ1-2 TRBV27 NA TGTGCCACCTGCCGGGACAGAAACTATGGCTACACCTTC CATCRDRNYGYTF
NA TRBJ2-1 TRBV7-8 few TGTGCCAGCAGCTTAGAGTTCAGCGGGCGCTACAATGAGCAGTTCTTC CASSLEFSGRYNEQFF
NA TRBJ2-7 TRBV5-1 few TGCGCCAGCAGCTTGGAACCAGGATCTAGGGGGGAGCAGTACTTC CASSLEPGSRGEQYF
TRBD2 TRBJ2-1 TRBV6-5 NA TGTGCCAGCAGTTACCCAAAGCGGGAGGGCCGGAATGAGCAGTTCTTC CASSYPKREGRNEQFF
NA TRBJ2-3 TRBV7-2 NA TGTGCCAGCAGCCCCTGGGTGGCAGTAGGTGATACGCAGTATTTT CASSPWVAVGDTQYF
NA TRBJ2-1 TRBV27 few TGTGCCAGCAGTTTAGCGACAGTCAATGAGCAGTTCTTC CASSLATVNEQFF
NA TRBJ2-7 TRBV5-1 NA TGCGCCAGCAGCCCGGCAGGGACTTCCTACGAGCAGTACTTC CASSPAGTSYEQYF
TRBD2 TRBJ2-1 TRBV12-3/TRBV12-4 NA TGTGCCAGCAGTTCCGGGAGGTACAATGAGCAGTTCTTC CASSSGRYNEQFF
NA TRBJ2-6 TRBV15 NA TGTGCCACCAGCACAGGAACTGGGGCCAACGTCCTGACTTTC CATSTGTGANVLTF
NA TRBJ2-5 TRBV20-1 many TGCAGTGCTAGAGGGAGGGGGTCTCTGAGGGATACTCAACAAGAGACCCAGTACTTC CSARGRGSLRDTQQETQYF
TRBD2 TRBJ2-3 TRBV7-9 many TGTGCCAGCAGCTTAGGCGGGAGAATGACAGATACGCAGTATTTT CASSLGGRMTDTQYF
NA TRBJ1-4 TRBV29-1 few TGCAGCGTTGGCGCAGGGGTGAACGAAAAACTGTTTTTT CSVGAGVNEKLFF
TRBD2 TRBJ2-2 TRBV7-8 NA TGTGCCAGCAGCTCGGGACTAGCGGTGAACACCGGGGAGCTGTTTTTT CASSSGLAVNTGELFF
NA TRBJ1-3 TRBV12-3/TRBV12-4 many TGTGCCAGCAGCAGGGTCTCTGGAAACACCATATATTTT CASSRVSGNTIYF
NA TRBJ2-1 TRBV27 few TGTGCCAGCAGTTTAAATCCGGCCAGGAGCTCCTACAATGAGCAGTTCTTC CASSLNPARSSYNEQFF
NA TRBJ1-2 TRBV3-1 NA TGTGCCAGCAGCCAAGATTGGAGCCCGGGGCTGGGCGGCTACACCTTC CASSQDWSPGLGGYTF
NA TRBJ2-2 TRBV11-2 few TGTGCCAGCAGCTTAAGCTCGAACACCGGGGAGCTGTTTTTT CASSLSSNTGELFF
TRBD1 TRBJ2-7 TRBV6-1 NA TGTGCCAGCAGCTCCGGGACAGGGGTGAGTGGCGAGCAGTACTTC CASSSGTGVSGEQYF
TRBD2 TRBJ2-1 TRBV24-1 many TGTGCCACCAGTGACCCGGGACTAGCGGACAATGAGCAGTTCTTC CATSDPGLADNEQFF
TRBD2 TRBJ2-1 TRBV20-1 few TGCAGTGCTAGAGACCTGGGTAGCGGGAACTACAATGAGCAGTTCTTC CSARDLGSGNYNEQFF
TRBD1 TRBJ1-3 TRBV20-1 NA TGCAGTGCTAGAGAGAGGACAGGGCCAGGATACACCATATATTTT CSARERTGPGYTIYF
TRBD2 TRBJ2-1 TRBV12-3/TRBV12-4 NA TGTGCCAGCAGTTTAGGACTAGCGGGAGTTGGGTCCTACAATGAGCAGTTCTTC CASSLGLAGVGSYNEQFF
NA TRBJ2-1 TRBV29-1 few TGCAGCGTTGCAGGGGGAGGCTCCTACAATGAGCAGTTCTTC CSVAGGGSYNEQFF
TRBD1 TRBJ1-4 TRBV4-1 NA TGCGCCAGCAGCCAGGCACCGGGACAGGGGTCCGCAACTAATGAAAAACTGTTTTTT CASSQAPGQGSATNEKLFF
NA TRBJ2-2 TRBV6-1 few TGTGCCAGCAGTGAAGGGGTGGTCACCGGGGAGCTGTTTTTT CASSEGVVTGELFF
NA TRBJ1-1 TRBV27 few TGTGCCAGCAGTTTCATCAGGGGCTCTACTGAAGCTTTCTTT CASSFIRGSTEAFF
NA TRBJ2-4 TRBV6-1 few TGTGCCAGCAGTGAATTTGGACAACTAGCCAAAAACATTCAGTACTTC CASSEFGQLAKNIQYF
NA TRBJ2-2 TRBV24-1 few TGTGCCACCAGTGAAACAGGGCGAAACACCGGGGAGCTGTTTTTT CATSETGRNTGELFF
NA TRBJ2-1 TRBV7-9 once TGTGCCAGCAGCTTATTTAGGAGTGAGCAGTTCTTC CASSLFRSEQFF
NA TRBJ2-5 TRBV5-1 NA TGCGCCAGCAGCTCTCAACTGGGTAATAAGGAGACCCAGTACTTC CASSSQLGNKETQYF
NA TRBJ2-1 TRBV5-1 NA TGCGCCAGCAGCTTCGGGGCCCTAGCGAGCAACGAGCAGTTCTTC CASSFGALASNEQFF
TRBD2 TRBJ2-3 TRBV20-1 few TGCAGTGCTGGCATCGGGAGCGGGAGCGGGACAGATACGCAGTATTTT CSAGIGSGSGTDTQYF
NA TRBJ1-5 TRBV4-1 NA TGCGCCAGCAGCCATTCGGGCGGGAATCAGCCCCAGCATTTT CASSHSGGNQPQHF
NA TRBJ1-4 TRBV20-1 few TGCAGTGCTAAAGAAAGGACGGTCGAAAAACTGTTTTTT CSAKERTVEKLFF
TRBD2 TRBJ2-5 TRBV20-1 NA TGCAGTGCGCTCGACCTAGCGGGGACCCAGTACTTC CSALDLAGTQYF
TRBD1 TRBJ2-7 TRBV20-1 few TGCAGTGCTTACAGGGGCCTTCTGAGGGAGCAGTACTTC CSAYRGLLREQYF
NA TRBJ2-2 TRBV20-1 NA TGCAGTGCTCCCGACAAGAACACCGGGGAGCTGTTTTTT CSAPDKNTGELFF
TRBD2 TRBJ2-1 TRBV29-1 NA TGCAGCGTTGAGTTTACGGGAGGCTATGAGCAGTTCTTC CSVEFTGGYEQFF
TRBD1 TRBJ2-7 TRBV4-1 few TGCGCCAGCAGCCAATCGACGGGACAGGGGGATTACGAGCAGTACTTC CASSQSTGQGDYEQYF
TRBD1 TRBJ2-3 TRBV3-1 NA TGTGCCAGCAGCCAGAAGTCAGGGGGTACAGATACGCAGTATTTT CASSQKSGGTDTQYF
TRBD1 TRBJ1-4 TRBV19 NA TGTGCCAGTAAAAAAATCGGGACAGGCGAAAAACTGTTTTTT CASKKIGTGEKLFF
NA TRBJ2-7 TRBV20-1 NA TGCAGTGCTAGAATGGCGGTCTCCTACGAGCAGTACTTC CSARMAVSYEQYF